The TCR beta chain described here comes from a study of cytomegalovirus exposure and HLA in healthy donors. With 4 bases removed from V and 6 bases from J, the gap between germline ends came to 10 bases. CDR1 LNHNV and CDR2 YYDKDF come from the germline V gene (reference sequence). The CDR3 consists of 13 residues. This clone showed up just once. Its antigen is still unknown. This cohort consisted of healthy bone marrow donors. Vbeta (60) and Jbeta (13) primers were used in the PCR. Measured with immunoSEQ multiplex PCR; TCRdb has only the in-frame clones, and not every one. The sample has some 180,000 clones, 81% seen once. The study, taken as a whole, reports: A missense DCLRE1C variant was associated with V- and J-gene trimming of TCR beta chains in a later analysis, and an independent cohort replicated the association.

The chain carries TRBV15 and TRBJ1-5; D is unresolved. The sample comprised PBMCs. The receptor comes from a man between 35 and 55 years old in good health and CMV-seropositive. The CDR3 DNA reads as TGTGCCACCAGCACCCTCTTTCGTCAGCCCCAGCATTTT. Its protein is CATSTLFRQPQHF.